The 27 T cell receptor beta chains given below trace back to one sample, sequenced in a study of blood T cell repertoires in COVID-19. This table comes from immunoSEQ multiplex PCR, and its TCRdb copy is limited to in-frame clones, with some not included. The sample holds around 94,000 clones, roughly 86% seen once. Sequenced sample: peripheral blood. The receptors derive from a man aged 40-55 years with active or convalescent COVID-19.

This chain uses TRBV12-3 or TRBV12-4 with TRBJ1-1; D may be TRBD1 (5 bases). This CDR3 region has 13 residues. V was trimmed by 7 bases and J by 3 bases, leaving 12 bases between them. In DNA, the CDR3 is TGTGCCAGCACCCCAACCAGGGACACTGAAGCTTTCTTT. It specifies CASTPTRDTEAFF.

This rearrangement joins TRBV19 to TRBJ1-5; weak D call: TRBD1 (5 bases). This CDR3 spans 18 amino acids. V was clipped by 4 bases and J by 0 bases, with 19 bases between them. Germline CDR1 and CDR2: LNHDA and SQIVND (reference sequence). CDR3 sequence: CASSKFGAGSASNQPQHF. DNA for the CDR3: TGTGCCAGTAGTAAATTCGGGGCGGGATCAGCTAGCAATCAGCCCCAGCATTTT. Filled out from reference TRBV19 and TRBJ1-5, the complete variable domain reads DGGITQSPKYLFRKEGQNVTLSCEQNLNHDAMYWYRQDPGQGLRLIYYSQIVNDFQKGDIAEGYSVSREKKESFPLTVTSAQKNPTAFYLCASSKFGAGSASNQPQHFGDGTRLSIL.

The chain has TRBV28 and TRBJ2-2; D is perhaps TRBD1 (5 bases). Looked up from germline, CDR1 is MDHEN and CDR2 is SYDVKM. Trimming left V 2 bases short and J 13 bases short, with 11 bases between. CDR3 length equals 12 residues. Here the CDR3 reads CASSLGQGTLFF. As DNA, the CDR3 is TGTGCCAGCAGTTTAGGCCAGGGCACGCTGTTTTTT.

The rearrangement joins TRBV6-4 to TRBJ1-2; 9 bases align to TRBD1. With V trimmed by 0 bases and J by 8 bases, 7 bases remained unmatched. CDR3 length equals 15 residues. CDR1 MRHNA and CDR2 SNTAGT come from the germline V gene. The CDR3: CASSDSGTGSLGYTF. The CDR3 nucleotides are TGTGCCAGCAGTGACTCTGGGACAGGGAGTTTAGGCTACACCTTC.

V is TRBV5-5 and J is TRBJ2-7; TRBD2 might be the D (5 bases). The ends were cut back, 0 bases at V and 5 bases at J, with 18 bases in the middle. This CDR3 region has 16 residues. Germline loops: CDR1 SGHKS, CDR2 YYEKEE (reference sequence). This chain's CDR3 is CASSLAGVWEGNEQYF. The CDR3 DNA sequence: TGTGCCAGCAGCTTGGCCGGGGTATGGGAAGGGAACGAGCAGTACTTC.

The chain couples TRBV6-6 to TRBJ1-1; 11 bases map to TRBD1. From germline, CDR1 is MNHNY and CDR2 SVGAGI (reference sequence). V shed 5 bases, J shed 7 bases, and the junction held 6 bases outside the gene matches. The CDR3 has 14 amino acids. CDR3 in amino acids: CASSTRTGGNEAFF. The CDR3 DNA is TGTGCCAGCAGTACAAGGACAGGGGGCAATGAAGCTTTCTTT.

The chain joins TRBV2 to TRBJ2-3, with 9 bases lining up with TRBD2. This CDR3 is 18 amino acids long. With 2 bases clipped from V and 3 bases from J, the junction kept 12 bases outside the gene matches. Germline values: CDR1 SNHLY, CDR2 FYNNEI. CDR3 nucleotides: TGTGCCAGCAGTGAAAGGGCTAATGGCGGGGGGGGTACAGATACGCAGTATTTT. This translates into CASSERANGGGGTDTQYF.

The chain is built from TRBV5-1 and TRBJ1-1; a weak D match, TRBD1 (5 bases). This CDR3 has 14 amino acids. Trimming left V 3 bases short and J 2 bases short, with 11 bases between. The germline V gene has CDR1 SGHRS and CDR2 YFSETQ. In DNA, the CDR3 is TGCGCCAGCAGCTGGGGGGACGGAAACACTGAAGCTTTCTTT. It yields the protein CASSWGDGNTEAFF.

V and J are TRBV7-9 and TRBJ1-6, with 8 positions matching TRBD1. Germline CDR1 reads SEHNR; CDR2 reads FQNEAQ (reference sequence). The CDR3 length is 16 residues. The V gene end was trimmed by 0 bases and the J gene end by 9 bases; junction bases not matched to a gene: 7. For the CDR3, the DNA is TGTGCCAGCAGCTTAGCTGGCGCAGGGGGCGGTTCACCCCTCCACTTT. Translated: CASSLAGAGGGSPLHF.

CDR3 nucleotide sequence: TGTGCCAGCAGTTACTCGAGTTCCAGCGGGGTGCGAGAGCAGTACTTC. Amino acids: CASSYSSSSGVREQYF. The chain has TRBV6-5 and TRBJ2-7; TRBD2 matches at 7 bases. Germline V gene sequence: CDR1 MNHEY, CDR2 SVGAGI. The CDR3 contains 16 residues. Germline trimming cut 0 bases from V and 7 bases from J; bases unmatched to any gene: 12.

This clone was recorded once. The gene calls are TRBV4-3 and TRBJ2-1; 11 bases line up with TRBD2. The CDR3 is 17 amino acids. Germline lookup yields CDR1 LGHNA and CDR2 YSLEER. V shed 0 bases and J 9 bases; nucleotides not matched to a gene: 10. This CDR3 reads CASSQDPSGGLSVEQFF. DNA for the CDR3: TGCGCCAGCAGCCAAGATCCTAGCGGGGGGCTGTCGGTTGAGCAGTTCTTC.

This rearrangement joins TRBV19 to TRBJ1-5; D may be TRBD1 (5 bases). With 0 bases removed from V and 8 bases from J, the gap between germline ends came to 14 bases. CDR1 LNHDA and CDR2 SQIVND come from the germline V gene (reference sequence). The CDR3 totals 15 residues. The CDR3 reads CASSIDVGQVEPQHF. CDR3 nucleotides: TGTGCCAGTAGTATAGATGTGGGGCAGGTGGAGCCCCAGCATTTT.

This chain uses TRBV5-4 with TRBJ2-3; 9 positions agree with TRBD2. The CDR3 runs 17 residues. The V segment lost 4 bases and the J segment 6 bases; nucleotides outside the gene matches: 15. The germline CDR1 and CDR2 sequences are SGHNT and YYREEE (reference sequence). The CDR3 sequence is CASSRGTRGGAADTQYF. The CDR3 region has the DNA TGTGCCAGCAGCCGGGGGACTCGCGGGGGGGCTGCGGATACGCAGTATTTT. The whole variable domain, filled in from reference TRBV5-4 and TRBJ2-3, reads ETGVTQSPTHLIKTRGQQVTLRCSSQSGHNTVSWYQQALGQGPQFIFQYYREEENGRGNFPPRFSGLQFPNYSSELNVNALELDDSALYLCASSRGTRGGAADTQYFGPGTRLTVL.

V gene TRBV9 combines with J gene TRBJ1-1, with 8 bases lining up with TRBD1. Trimming removed 0 bases from V and 2 bases from J; junction bases left unmatched: 12. CDR3 size: 18 residues. Germline V gene sequence: CDR1 SGDLS, CDR2 YYNGEE. The CDR3, as DNA: TGTGCCAGCAGCGTAGCTCGTAGAGACAGGGGTATTAACACTGAAGCTTTCTTT. As protein: CASSVARRDRGINTEAFF.

The CDR3 protein is CASGSTGIGEQYF. CDR3 in DNA: TGTGCTAGTGGTTCAACAGGGATCGGCGAGCAGTACTTC. The V gene is TRBV12-5, the J gene TRBJ2-7, with a tentative D call TRBD1 (6 bases). The CDR3 is 13 residues long. V shed 4 bases and J shed 6 bases, with 13 bases lying between them. The V gene's germline CDR1 is LGHNT and CDR2 FRNRAP. Combining the CDR3 with reference TRBV12-5 and TRBJ2-7 gives the whole variable domain DARVTQTPRHKVTEMGQEVTMRCQPILGHNTVFWYRQTMMQGLELLAYFRNRAPLDDSGMPKDRFSAEMPDATLATLKIQPSEPRDSAVYFCASGSTGIGEQYFGPGTRLTVT.

This clone was found a few times. The V gene is TRBV5-1, the J gene TRBJ2-5; 11 bases line up with TRBD2. V was clipped by 3 bases and J by 0 bases; unmatched bases: 1. The V gene's germline CDR1 is SGHRS and CDR2 YFSETQ. The CDR3 is 15 amino acids. The CDR3 DNA reads TGCGCCAGCAGCTCGGGACTAGCGGACCAAGAGACCCAGTACTTC. Translated: CASSSGLADQETQYF.

The chain recombines TRBV7-6 with TRBJ2-1; 11 bases fit TRBD2. Germline V gene data show CDR1 as SGHVS and CDR2 as FNYEAQ. The CDR3 is 17 residues long. After removal of 5 bases from V and 0 bases from J, the junction contained 6 bases not matched to a gene. The CDR3 spells CASSGIAGGLSYNEQFF. The DNA of the CDR3 is TGTGCCAGCAGCGGAATAGCGGGGGGGCTCTCCTACAATGAGCAGTTCTTC. Full variable domain (rest looked up from reference TRBV7-6 and TRBJ2-1): GAGVSQSPRYKVTKRGQDVALRCDPISGHVSLYWYRQALGQGPEFLTYFNYEAQQDKSGLPNDRFSAERPEGSISTLTIQRTEQRDSAMYRCASSGIAGGLSYNEQFFGPGTRLTVL.

The V gene is TRBV2, the J gene TRBJ1-1; the D is unclear. The CDR3 loop spans 13 amino acids. V was pared by 8 bases and J by 1 base, with 11 bases between. CDR1 and CDR2 (germline): SNHLY, FYNNEI. CDR3 loop: CASLRTGNTEAFF. The CDR3 DNA reads as TGTGCCAGCTTAAGAACGGGGAACACTGAAGCTTTCTTT.

V gene TRBV5-1 combines with J gene TRBJ2-5; 7 nucleotides agree with TRBD1. V shed 1 base, J shed 4 bases, and the junction held 4 bases outside the gene matches. This CDR3 has 14 amino acids. Germline CDR1 and CDR2: SGHRS and YFSETQ. CDR3 nucleotide sequence: TGCGCCAGCAGCTTGTTGACAGGGCCAGAGACCCAGTACTTC. Amino acid sequence: CASSLLTGPETQYF.

The genes are TRBV6-2 or TRBV6-3 and TRBJ2-7; 7 bases match TRBD1. Germline CDR1 and CDR2: MNHEY and SVGEGT. The CDR3 extends over 14 amino acids. With 5 bases clipped from V and 6 bases from J, the junction kept 10 bases outside the gene matches. CDR3 in DNA: TGTGCCAGCAGTAGTCCGGGACAGAGATCCGAGCAGTACTTC. It encodes CASSSPGQRSEQYF.

The genes are TRBV7-9 and TRBJ2-4; 12 bases are a match to TRBD2. The length of the CDR3 is 18 residues. Germline V gives CDR1 SEHNR, CDR2 FQNEAQ (reference sequence). V lost 2 bases and J lost 0; bases outside the gene matches: 5. The CDR3 sequence is CASSLLAGGPVAKNIQYF. DNA for the CDR3: TGTGCCAGCAGCTTACTAGCGGGGGGGCCAGTAGCCAAAAACATTCAGTACTTC.

The V and J genes are TRBV5-1 and TRBJ2-5; 9 bases map to TRBD2. Losses at the gene ends were 0 bases for V and 3 bases for J; bases not matched to a gene: 3. Germline assignment: CDR1 SGHRS and CDR2 YFSETQ. The CDR3 covers 15 residues. Here the CDR3 reads CASSLALAGEETQYF. The CDR3 region has the DNA TGCGCCAGCAGCTTGGCGTTAGCGGGGGAAGAGACCCAGTACTTC. The full variable domain, with the rest looked up from reference TRBV5-1 and TRBJ2-5, is KAGVTQTPRYLIKTRGQQVTLSCSPISGHRSVSWYQQTPGQGLQFLFEYFSETQRNKGNFPGRFSGRQFSNSRSEMNVSTLELGDSALYLCASSLALAGEETQYFGPGTRLLVL.

J is TRBJ1-2 and V is TRBV19; D call uncertain. The V end was cut by 5 bases, the J end by 0 bases, with 4 bases between. Germline V gene lookup returns CDR1 LNHDA and CDR2 SQIVND (reference sequence). This CDR3 has 12 residues. For the CDR3, the DNA is TGTGCCAGTAGTCTATCTAACTATGGCTACACCTTC. Residues: CASSLSNYGYTF.

This clone appeared a single time. V gene TRBV27 combines with J gene TRBJ1-5; a weak D match, TRBD1 (5 bases). CDR1 MNHEY and CDR2 SMNVEV come from the germline V gene (reference sequence). The CDR3 spans 17 residues. V lost 7 bases to trimming and J lost 3 bases, with 22 bases between them. In DNA, the CDR3 is TGTGCCAGCACCTGGGACTCGGGACGTGTGTACAATCAGCCCCAGCATTTT. Its translation is CASTWDSGRVYNQPQHF.

The chain is built from TRBV7-9 and TRBJ1-1, with a tentative D call TRBD1 (5 bases). V was trimmed by 5 bases and J by 6 bases, leaving 16 bases between them. The germline V gene encodes CDR1 SEHNR and CDR2 FQNEAQ (reference sequence). The CDR3 consists of 14 residues. DNA of the CDR3: TGTGCCAGCAGCCGCGGGGACGGAGTTCCTGAAGCTTTCTTT. This sequence encodes CASSRGDGVPEAFF.

CDR3 bases: TGTGCCAGCAGTCCCCTCTACCCTGGACAGGGCGATAGTGGCTACACCTTC. It specifies CASSPLYPGQGDSGYTF. The chain couples TRBV2 to TRBJ1-2; 8 bases are a match to TRBD1. Per germline, CDR1 SNHLY and CDR2 FYNNEI. The CDR3 extends over 17 amino acids. The V segment lost 5 bases and the J segment 7 bases; nucleotides outside the gene matches: 18.

V usage is TRBV5-4 and J usage is TRBJ1-1; weak D call: TRBD1 (6 bases). This CDR3 comprises 14 residues. The ends were cut back, 4 bases at V and 1 base at J, with 11 bases in the middle. Per germline, CDR1 SGHNT and CDR2 YYREEE (reference sequence). CDR3 nucleotide sequence: TGTGCCAGCAGCACAGGGTTAGGGAACACTGAAGCTTTCTTT. It codes for CASSTGLGNTEAFF.